This T cell receptor (beta chain) was sequenced during a study of blood T cell repertoires in COVID-19. Study-level background: Collection of acute and convalescent COVID-19 samples took place in the United States, Italy and Spain. PBMCs, B-cell-depleted T cells, or T cells provided the cDNA or gDNA that made up the material.

Original analysis: From reference gene primer amplification, estimates of nucleated cell counts were derived. This table comes from immunoSEQ multiplex PCR, and its TCRdb copy is limited to in-frame clones, with some not included. Clone size and V and J calls were adopted from that table, with D and trimming inferred from the DNA. This repertoire shows about 46,000 clones, approximately 85% found once; its top ten account for 15% to 18%. From germline, CDR1 is SGDLS and CDR2 YYNGEE. J lost 2 bases, V lost 4 bases, and 5 bases had no gene match. This CDR3 is built from 15 residues. The source is a human donor in a cohort sampled during active COVID-19. The donor label of this sample is uncertain. V and J are TRBV9 and TRBJ2-1; 8 nucleotides line up with TRBD1. Sequencing input: peripheral blood. The CDR3 reads CASSPDRGTYNEQFF. The DNA of the CDR3 is TGTGCCAGCAGCCCCGACAGGGGAACCTACAATGAGCAGTTCTTC.